The next 28 T cell receptor beta chains were all read from a single sample in a study of CD8 T cells in Susac syndrome (dated by TCRdb to the late 2010s). The library was obtained by the immunoSEQ multiplex PCR assay. RNA was extracted with the RNeasy kit and roughly 0.5 to 1 ug was reverse transcribed using random hexamers. The public reads were reanalyzed by TCRdb: fastp trimming at Q25, MiXCR alignment, in-frame beta chains only. Each CDR3 protein appears once, grouped with its most common genes and DNA. This sample comprises 180,000 or so distinct CDR3 sequences, about 94% of them detected only once. Around 0.14% of the sample belongs to the ten largest clones. Input material: CD4+ T cells from PBMCs. These receptors were taken from a human donor in good health.

This sequence joins TRBV7-6 and TRBJ2-3; D is ambiguous. In germline, CDR1 is SGHVS, CDR2 FNYEAQ. This CDR3 spans 13 amino acids. V was clipped by 4 bases and J by 10 bases, with 15 bases between them. CDR3 DNA: TGTGCCAGCAGCTCCAACTGGGGTGAGGCGCAGTATTTT. This translates into CASSSNWGEAQYF.

The V and J genes are TRBV29-1 and TRBJ1-1, with a possible D match to TRBD1 (6 bases). The CDR3 totals 15 residues. Trimming shortened V by 0 bases and J by 0 bases, and 11 bases separated the two germline ends. Looked up from germline, CDR1 is SQVTM and CDR2 is ANQGSEA. CDR3 loop: CSVEDEGTLNTEAFF. CDR3 sequence (DNA): TGCAGCGTTGAAGATGAGGGGACACTGAACACTGAAGCTTTCTTT.

In DNA, the CDR3 is TGCAGTGCTAGAGATGGGACAGGGGACGAGCAGTACTTC. It translates to CSARDGTGDEQYF. This rearrangement joins TRBV20-1 to TRBJ2-7; 10 nucleotides align to TRBD1. Germline lookup yields CDR1 DFQATT and CDR2 SNEGSKA (reference sequence). The CDR3 has 13 residues. J gave up 5 bases and V 0 bases, and 1 base lay outside the gene matches.

The rearrangement joins TRBV18 to TRBJ1-1; D is uncertain. V was cut by 2 bases and J by 4 bases, with 14 bases left in between. Germline V gene sequence: CDR1 KGHSH, CDR2 LQKENI. This CDR3 is 15 amino acids long. CDR3 sequence: CASSPYARRFTEAFF. The CDR3 nucleotides are TGTGCCAGCTCACCATATGCCAGGAGATTCACTGAAGCTTTCTTT.

V is TRBV2 and J is TRBJ2-1, with TRBD2 matching 11 bases. Germline CDR1 reads SNHLY; CDR2 reads FYNNEI. The CDR3 contains 14 residues. The V and J ends lost 7 bases and 9 bases, in that order; junction bases with no gene match: 8. Here the CDR3 DNA reads TGTGCCAGCAAGCTAGCGGGGGGACTTGGTGAGCAGTTCTTC. The encoded protein is CASKLAGGLGEQFF.

This clonotype showed up just once. CDR3 region: CSVGAFPQPQHF. In DNA form, the CDR3 reads TGCAGCGTTGGGGCGTTCCCTCAGCCCCAGCATTTT. The chain combines TRBV29-1 with TRBJ1-5; D gene uncertain. The germline V gene encodes CDR1 SQVTM and CDR2 ANQGSEA. Trimming left V 4 bases short and J 6 bases short, with 10 bases between. CDR3 size: 12 residues.

V usage is TRBV20-1 and J usage is TRBJ2-7, with 9 bases that match TRBD2. Trimming removed 5 bases from V and 4 bases from J; junction bases left unmatched: 6. Per the germline V gene, CDR1 is DFQATT and CDR2 is SNEGSKA (reference sequence). The CDR3 covers 13 residues. The chain's CDR3 is CSAPAGGRYEQYF. The CDR3 coding sequence is TGCAGTGCTCCAGCGGGGGGCAGGTACGAGCAGTACTTC.

The chain carries TRBV5-7 and TRBJ2-2; 8 bases line up with TRBD1. TRBV5-7 is flagged as an ORF with uncertain function. Losses at the gene ends were 1 base for V and 4 bases for J; bases not matched to a gene: 3. The CDR3 sequence is 15 residues long. The CDR3 DNA follows: TGTGCCAGCAGCTTGAGACAGGGGTGCACCGGGGAGCTGTTTTTT. Translating it yields CASSLRQGCTGELFF.

The rearrangement uses TRBV10-3 and TRBJ2-1; no clear D gene. V lost 5 bases and J 2 bases, leaving 13 bases between the germline ends. Germline CDR1 reads ENHRY; CDR2 reads SYGVKD. This CDR3 spans 15 amino acids. The CDR3 region has the DNA TGTGCCATCAGTCCGGACCTTGCTACCTACAATGAGCAGTTCTTC. Translation: CAISPDLATYNEQFF.

The CDR3 sequence: CAQDPTLQETQYF. CDR3 DNA sequence: TGTGCCCAAGATCCTACGCTTCAAGAGACCCAGTACTTC. The chain combines TRBV6-5 with TRBJ2-5; no clear D gene. The CDR3 has 13 residues. V was trimmed by 11 bases and J by 2 bases, leaving 15 bases between them. Germline V gene sequence: CDR1 MNHEY, CDR2 SVGAGI.

The CDR3 region is CASSQGGGGHWTQYF. Written as DNA, the CDR3 is TGTGCCAGCAGCCAAGGAGGAGGGGGGCATTGGACCCAGTACTTC. The chain joins TRBV14 to TRBJ2-5; TRBD1 or TRBD2 may be the D gene (6 bases each). CDR1 and CDR2 from the germline V gene are SGHDN and FVKESK. V was shortened by 1 base and J by 7 bases, with 16 bases between the two germline ends. The CDR3 runs 15 residues. The full variable domain, with the rest looked up from reference TRBV14 and TRBJ2-5, is EAGVTQFPSHSVIEKGQTVTLRCDPISGHDNLYWYRRVMGKEIKFLLHFVKESKQDESGMPNNRFLAERTGGTYSTLKVQPAELEDSGVYFCASSQGGGGHWTQYFGPGTRLLVL.

This clonotype was seen a single time. The chain is built from TRBV19 and TRBJ1-1; D ambiguous. Germline V lookup: CDR1 LNHDA, CDR2 SQIVND (reference sequence). The CDR3 spans 13 residues. V was clipped by 4 bases and J by 1 base, with 7 bases between them. This CDR3 reads CASSTLRNTEAFF. The CDR3 nucleotides are TGTGCCAGTAGTACCCTGAGGAACACTGAAGCTTTCTTT.

This clonotype was found once. The rearrangement joins TRBV11-1 to TRBJ1-1; maybe TRBD1 (5 bases). The germline CDR1 and CDR2 sequences are SGHAT and FQDESV (reference sequence). The CDR3 contains 13 residues. The germline V and J ends were trimmed by 2 bases and 6 bases, with 10 bases remaining between them. The DNA for the CDR3 is TGTGCCAGCAGCTTAAGTCAGGGAGCTGAAGCTTTCTTT. Translation: CASSLSQGAEAFF.

As regards this clonotype: The junction departs from the called germline gene at one end, perhaps through a read error. The chain links TRBV20-1 to TRBJ2-7; D perhaps matches TRBD2 (5 bases). This CDR3 is 10 amino acids long. The V gene's germline CDR1 is DFQATT and CDR2 SNEGSKA (reference sequence). CDR3 coding DNA: TGCAGTGCTAGAGGGACCGACTATTGCTTC. Protein product: CSARGTDYCF.

This rearrangement joins TRBV29-1 to TRBJ2-3; 13 nucleotides match TRBD2. The CDR3 totals 13 residues. The V and J ends lost 7 bases and 9 bases, in that order; junction bases with no gene match: 7. Germline assignment: CDR1 SQVTM and CDR2 ANQGSEA. As DNA, the CDR3 is TGCAGCGCTCAACTAGCGGGGGGGCGAACGCAGTATTTT. Its protein is CSAQLAGGRTQYF.

The chain is built from TRBV18 and TRBJ1-5, with D possibly TRBD1 on 5 matching bases. V was cut by 3 bases and J by 2 bases, with 8 bases left in between. Germline values: CDR1 KGHSH, CDR2 LQKENI. The CDR3 runs 14 residues. CDR3 in DNA: TGTGCCAGCTCACCTGGGGACGGCAATCAGCCCCAGCATTTT. Amino acid sequence: CASSPGDGNQPQHF. The complete variable domain, with remaining parts taken from reference TRBV18 and TRBJ1-5, reads NAGVMQNPRHLVRRRGQEARLRCSPMKGHSHVYWYRQLPEEGLKFMVYLQKENIIDESGMPKERFSAEFPKEGPSILRIQQVVRGDSAAYFCASSPGDGNQPQHFGDGTRLSIL.

The chain uses TRBV28 and TRBJ2-3; D tentatively reads TRBD1 or TRBD2 (6 bases each). Germline V gene sequence: CDR1 MDHEN, CDR2 SYDVKM. The length of the CDR3 is 13 residues. Trimming pared 8 bases from V and 0 bases from J, leaving 9 bases between. The CDR3 DNA reads TGTGCCAGCTGGGGGGCGAGCACAGATACGCAGTATTTT. Translated, it gives CASWGASTDTQYF.

A word on this clonotype: At one boundary the junction diverges from the germline segment, which might be a read error. The V gene is TRBV20-1, the J gene TRBJ1-1; D remains unclear. CDR1 and CDR2 from the germline V gene are DFQATT and SNEGSKA (reference sequence). The CDR3 totals 13 residues. The CDR3 reads CSAREDPGPEAFF. The CDR3 nucleotides are TGCAGTGCGAGAGAGGATCCAGGCCCTGAAGCTTTCTTT.

The chain recombines TRBV27 with TRBJ2-1, with 9 bases fitting TRBD2. Germline loops: CDR1 MNHEY, CDR2 SMNVEV (reference sequence). V shed 3 bases, J shed 8 bases, and the junction held 11 bases outside the gene matches. This CDR3 is built from 16 residues. The CDR3 DNA is TGTGCCAGCAGTTTCTCCCCCCTACTAGCGGGCTATGAGCAGTTCTTC. This codes for CASSFSPLLAGYEQFF.

V gene TRBV29-1 combines with J gene TRBJ1-1, with D uncertain. V was pared by 5 bases and J by 1 base, with 5 bases between. Germline assignment: CDR1 SQVTM and CDR2 ANQGSEA. The CDR3 length is 11 residues. For the CDR3, the DNA is TGCAGCGTTCGTCGGAACACTGAAGCTTTCTTT. Translated, it gives CSVRRNTEAFF.

The chain employs TRBV20-1 and TRBJ2-1; D call uncertain. Trimming removed 3 bases from V and 9 bases from J, with 9 bases in between. Germline CDR1 and CDR2: DFQATT and SNEGSKA (reference sequence). This CDR3 comprises 11 residues. The CDR3 bases are TGCAGTGCTAGCCCTGGGCTTGAGCAGTTCTTC. The encoded protein is CSASPGLEQFF.

This chain links TRBV4-3 with TRBJ2-5; D may correspond to TRBD1 or TRBD2 (6 bases each). V lost 6 bases to trimming and J lost 1 base, with 15 bases between them. CDR3 length: 15 residues. Germline V lookup: CDR1 LGHNA, CDR2 YSLEER. Written as DNA, the CDR3 is TGCGCCAGCAGTATATCTGGAGGGGGCCAAGAGACCCAGTACTTC. The encoded protein is CASSISGGGQETQYF.

The chain carries TRBV2 and TRBJ2-7; maybe TRBD1 (5 bases). Trimming took 3 bases from V and 3 from J, leaving 12 bases between them. Germline assignment: CDR1 SNHLY and CDR2 FYNNEI. The CDR3 length is 14 residues. In DNA, the CDR3 is TGTGCCAGCAGTGAGCAAGGGGCGAACTACGAGCAGTACTTC. Translating gives CASSEQGANYEQYF.

The chain has TRBV27 and TRBJ1-6, with 10 bases matching TRBD1. Germline V gene sequence: CDR1 MNHEY, CDR2 SMNVEV (reference sequence). The V and J ends lost 4 bases and 10 bases, in that order; junction bases with no gene match: 4. CDR3 length: 14 residues. CDR3: CASSSTGGWSPLHF. The CDR3 DNA is TGTGCCAGCAGTTCGACAGGGGGCTGGTCACCCCTCCACTTT.

The chain uses TRBV4-3 and TRBJ2-5, with D unclear. The length of the CDR3 is 16 residues. Deletions cut 3 bases from V and 4 bases from J, with 18 bases between. CDR1 is LGHNA and CDR2 is YSLEER in the germline V gene. Here the CDR3 reads CASSQTARRWGETQYF. As DNA, the CDR3 is TGCGCCAGCAGCCAGACGGCCCGTCGTTGGGGAGAGACCCAGTACTTC.

The chain employs TRBV20-1 and TRBJ2-2; possible D gene TRBD1, 7 bases. This CDR3 is 15 amino acids long. CDR1 and CDR2 from the germline V gene are DFQATT and SNEGSKA (reference sequence). V was cut by 6 bases and J by 5 bases, with 19 bases left in between. CDR3 sequence (DNA): TGCAGTGCGAGACGGAGGGGGCGCATTACCGGGGAGCTGTTTTTT. Translated, it gives CSARRRGRITGELFF.

The rearrangement links TRBV5-6 to TRBJ1-5, with D tentatively TRBD1 (5 bases). The length of the CDR3 is 13 residues. V dropped 4 bases and J dropped 8 bases, with 13 bases sitting between them. Germline V gene lookup returns CDR1 SGHDT and CDR2 YYEEEE. CDR3 sequence (DNA): TGTGCCAGCAGCCAGGGAGGGCAGAAGCCCCAGCATTTT. Its protein product is CASSQGGQKPQHF. Looking up the rest from reference TRBV5-6 and TRBJ1-5 gives the full variable domain: DAGVTQSPTHLIKTRGQQVTLRCSPKSGHDTVSWYQQALGQGPQFIFQYYEEEERQRGNFPDRFSGHQFPNYSSELNVNALLLGDSALYLCASSQGGQKPQHFGDGTRLSIL.

This clonotype appeared once. This chain joins TRBV29-1 and TRBJ1-1, with D maybe TRBD1 (5 bases). CDR1 and CDR2 from the germline V gene are SQVTM and ANQGSEA. The germline V and J ends were trimmed by 6 bases and 4 bases, with 12 bases remaining between them. The CDR3 totals 12 residues. The CDR3 bases are TGCAGCGTGCGACGGCAGGGCACTGAAGCTTTCTTT. This translates into CSVRRQGTEAFF.